This TCR beta chain was observed in a study of cytomegalovirus exposure and HLA in healthy donors. With 60 Vbeta and 13 Jbeta primers, the PCR was carried out. The protocol was immunoSEQ multiplex PCR, while the TCRdb copy is restricted to in-frame clones and leaves out a portion. In the table there are under 150,000 clones, almost 80% of which are singletons. The CDR3 is made up of 14 amino acids. Germline V gene data show CDR1 as SEHNR and CDR2 as FQNEAQ (reference sequence). Trimming removed 5 bases from V and 4 bases from J, with 15 bases in between. A remark on this clone: The antigen remains undetermined.

Study-wide results and caveats: In the analysis, some V segments, TRBV6-2 and TRBV6-3 included, were excluded as indistinguishable.

V and J are TRBV7-9 and TRBJ2-7; D possibly corresponds to TRBD2 (6 bases). This clonotype originated in a middle-aged woman in good health and CMV-seropositive. Sequenced sample: PBMCs. CDR3 residues: CASSPPGRGYEQYF. In DNA, the CDR3 is TGTGCCAGCAGCCCTCCCGGGCGGGGATACGAGCAGTACTTC.